A selection of T cell receptor beta chains follows, all from one sample in a study of cytomegalovirus exposure and HLA in healthy donors. This table comes from immunoSEQ multiplex PCR, and its TCRdb copy is limited to in-frame clones, with some not included. The sample has roughly 200,000 clones, about 81% seen once. Material: PBMCs. The receptor source for this set is a woman between 25 and 40 years old in good health and CMV-seronegative. The CDR3 runs from the conserved cysteine through the conserved F or W. D genes are given only for firm matches.

d_gene	v_gene	j_gene	CDR3aa
TRBD2	TRBV29-1	TRBJ2-7	CSVRPLAGGIYEQYF
TRBD1	TRBV5-1	TRBJ1-2	CASSPRDSYGYTF
.	TRBV7-9	TRBJ1-6	CASSSPGYNSPLHF
.	TRBV6-5	TRBJ1-1	CASRPQGTMNTEAFF
TRBD1	TRBV6-1	TRBJ2-4	CASSLGQEGNIQYF
.	TRBV5-1	TRBJ1-1	CASSLVAGNTEAFF
.	TRBV4-2	TRBJ2-2	CASSQASRGLELELFF
TRBD2	TRBV6-5	TRBJ2-1	CASKTSGRNEQFF
TRBD2	TRBV5-4	TRBJ2-1	CASSPTSGRVNEQFF
.	TRBV9	TRBJ1-2	CASSVGHSSWYGYTF
TRBD1	TRBV7-2	TRBJ1-5	CASSGDRNQPQHF
.	TRBV13	TRBJ2-7	CASGPRGGSSYEQYF
TRBD1	TRBV5-1	TRBJ2-2	CASSRDRANTGELFF
TRBD2	TRBV5-1	TRBJ2-1	CASSVTSGSYNEQFF
TRBD1	TRBV19	TRBJ1-1	CASSVQGGRTEAFF
TRBD1	TRBV28	TRBJ1-1	CASSLVSGGTEAFF
.	TRBV11-3	TRBJ2-3	CASSSTRGRSTDTQYF
.	TRBV29-1	TRBJ2-7	CSVYSGTYEQYF
TRBD2	TRBV5-1	TRBJ2-1	CASSSGTNSYNEQFF